A selection of T cell receptor beta chains follows, all from one sample in a study of T cell changes during pregnancy in multiple sclerosis. Here immunoSEQ multiplex PCR was the method, and the copy in TCRdb shows in-frame clones only, minus some. This table holds about 40,000 clones, roughly 88% found once. The sample was peripheral blood, taken in the first trimester of pregnancy. Receptor source: a female donor in good health, enrolled as a control in a pregnancy study. Both conserved end residues are part of each CDR3. A D gene is named only where the DNA matches it firmly. Only some rows state a clone size, as once, few, many or a class for expanded clones.

j_gene,v_gene,abundance,d_gene,CDR3aa,CDR3nt
TRBJ1-1,TRBV27,-,TRBD1,CASRTGGALRNTEAFF,TGTGCCAGCAGGACAGGGGGTGCTTTGAGGAACACTGAAGCTTTCTTT
TRBJ2-5,TRBV7-2,-,-,CASSLVDRAQETQYF,TGTGCCAGCAGCTTAGTGGACAGAGCCCAAGAGACCCAGTACTTC
TRBJ1-1,TRBV19,-,-,CASSIDGQTKNTEAFF,TGTGCCAGTAGTATAGATGGACAGACTAAGAACACTGAAGCTTTCTTT
TRBJ2-5,TRBV10-3,once,TRBD2,CAISGRLAGRETQYF,TGTGCCATCAGTGGCCGACTAGCGGGGCGGGAGACCCAGTACTTC
TRBJ1-6,TRBV13,few,-,CASSLSGQMQNSPLHF,TGTGCCAGCAGCCTATCCGGACAGATGCAAAATTCACCCCTCCACTTT
TRBJ2-1,TRBV4-1,-,-,CASSQGDSYNEQFF,TGCGCCAGCAGCCAAGGCGACAGTTACAATGAGCAGTTCTTC
TRBJ2-1,TRBV5-1,-,-,CASSRLSGSYNEQFF,TGCGCCAGCAGCAGGCTTAGCGGCTCCTACAATGAGCAGTTCTTC
TRBJ1-5,TRBV30,once,TRBD1,CAWSSGTGKQPQHF,TGTGCCTGGAGTTCCGGGACAGGGAAGCAGCCCCAGCATTTT
TRBJ2-7,TRBV7-6,-,TRBD2,CASSSLAGGSYEQYF,TGTGCCAGCAGCTCACTAGCGGGAGGGTCCTACGAGCAGTACTTC
TRBJ2-1,TRBV29-1,-,TRBD2,CSVERGAGGDEQFF,TGCAGCGTTGAAAGGGGAGCGGGGGGCGATGAGCAGTTCTTC
TRBJ1-2,TRBV18,once,-,CASSPVQGHGYTF,TGTGCCAGCTCACCAGTACAGGGTCATGGCTACACCTTC
TRBJ2-3,TRBV5-1,-,TRBD2,CASSPGLAAPSSTDTQYF,TGCGCCAGCAGCCCCGGACTAGCGGCACCCTCTAGCACAGATACGCAGTATTTT
TRBJ1-2,TRBV12-5,-,-,CASAPISGQYGYTF,TGTGCTAGTGCCCCTATCTCAGGACAGTATGGCTACACCTTC
TRBJ1-5,TRBV19,-,TRBD1,CASSSRTGTGPPPQHF,TGTGCCAGTAGTTCTCGGACAGGTACCGGCCCCCCGCCCCAGCATTTT
TRBJ2-7,TRBV14,-,TRBD1,CASPRGSIPYEQYF,TGTGCCAGCCCCAGGGGGAGTATTCCCTACGAGCAGTACTTC
TRBJ2-3,TRBV7-3,-,TRBD2,CASSLGGVTDTQYF,TGTGCCAGCAGCTTAGGGGGGGTCACAGATACGCAGTATTTT
TRBJ2-2,TRBV9,once,TRBD2,CASSVVLAGETNTGELFF,TGTGCCAGCAGCGTAGTACTAGCGGGAGAGACGAACACCGGGGAGCTGTTTTTT
TRBJ1-4,TRBV5-4,-,-,CASNRGGTNEKLFF,TGTGCCAGCAATAGGGGAGGAACTAATGAAAAACTGTTTTTT
TRBJ2-3,TRBV5-1,-,-,CASSLVSGGGNTQYF,TGCGCCAGCAGCTTGGTTTCAGGGGGAGGAAATACGCAGTATTTT
TRBJ2-1,TRBV28,-,TRBD2,CASSSRFSGGDGTTPYNEQFF,TGTGCCAGCAGTTCCCGTTTTAGTGGGGGGGACGGGACTACCCCCTACAATGAGCAGTTCTTC
TRBJ1-4,TRBV7-2,-,TRBD1,CASSPLGGQGSEKLFF,TGTGCCAGCAGCCCATTAGGTGGACAGGGGAGTGAAAAACTGTTTTTT
TRBJ2-7,TRBV28,-,-,CASSFTDFGAPSYEQYF,TGTGCCAGCAGTTTCACAGACTTTGGGGCTCCCTCCTACGAGCAGTACTTC
TRBJ1-3,TRBV25-1,-,-,CASSARGGGNTIYF,TGTGCCAGCAGTGCACGGGGTGGTGGAAACACCATATATTTT
TRBJ1-3,TRBV23-1,-,-,CASSQSVAGGRGNTIYF,TGCGCCAGCAGTCAATCGGTTGCGGGGGGGCGTGGAAACACCATATATTTT
TRBJ2-1,TRBV15,-,TRBD1,CATSSARDRGTYNEQFF,TGTGCCACCAGCAGCGCCCGGGACAGGGGAACCTACAATGAGCAGTTCTTC
TRBJ2-7,TRBV4-1,-,-,CASSPGQGDAYEQYF,TGCGCCAGCAGCCCCGGGCAGGGTGACGCCTACGAGCAGTACTTC
TRBJ2-6,TRBV9,-,TRBD2,CASGLAGVGANVLTF,TGTGCCAGCGGACTAGCGGGGGTTGGGGCCAACGTCCTGACTTTC
TRBJ2-4,TRBV28,-,TRBD2,CASSKPGGPKNIQYF,TGTGCCAGCAGTAAACCGGGGGGTCCCAAAAACATTCAGTACTTC
TRBJ2-1,TRBV19,-,TRBD2,CASSVPRGGAYNEQFF,TGTGCCAGTAGTGTCCCGCGGGGGGGGGCCTACAATGAGCAGTTCTTC
TRBJ2-7,TRBV6-5,-,TRBD2,CASSSGLAGVGEQYF,TGTGCCAGCAGTTCAGGACTAGCGGGAGTGGGGGAGCAGTACTTC
TRBJ2-1,TRBV20-1,-,-,CSASLAGEQFF,TGCAGTGCTAGTCTGGCGGGGGAGCAGTTCTTC
TRBJ2-7,TRBV5-6,-,-,CASSRVGVKDEQYF,TGTGCCAGCAGCCGTGTCGGGGTCAAGGACGAGCAGTACTTC
TRBJ1-2,TRBV27,few,-,CASSLGAGLGGYTF,TGTGCCAGCAGTTTAGGGGCCGGCTTAGGGGGCTACACCTTC
TRBJ2-1,TRBV13,few,TRBD2,CASSLWRENYNEQFF,TGTGCCAGCAGCTTATGGCGGGAGAACTACAATGAGCAGTTCTTC
TRBJ1-1,TRBV2,-,-,CALVGRGENEAFF,TGTGCCCTCGTTGGGAGGGGTGAGAATGAAGCTTTCTTT
TRBJ2-3,TRBV11-1,-,-,CASSLGGGAQTDTQYF,TGTGCCAGCAGCTTAGGAGGGGGGGCGCAGACAGATACGCAGTATTTT
TRBJ2-2,TRBV5-1,-,TRBD2,CASSLGRAGAGELFF,TGCGCCAGCAGCTTGGGTAGAGCGGGAGCTGGGGAGCTGTTTTTT
TRBJ2-6,TRBV5-1,-,TRBD1,CASSLSAPGQGSGANVLTF,TGCGCCAGCAGCTTGTCTGCACCGGGACAGGGGTCTGGGGCCAACGTCCTGACTTTC
TRBJ2-7,TRBV21-1,-,-,CASSKGDRPYEQYF,TGTGCCAGCAGCAAAGGGGACAGACCGTACGAGCAGTACTTC
TRBJ2-7,TRBV7-2,-,TRBD2,CASSLHLSASGGAYEQYF,TGTGCCAGCAGCTTACATCTCTCCGCTAGCGGGGGGGCCTACGAGCAGTACTTC
TRBJ2-7,TRBV5-1,-,-,CASSSSGGREGEQYF,TGCGCCAGCAGCTCTTCCGGGGGGCGTGAGGGGGAGCAGTACTTC
TRBJ2-4,TRBV6-5,-,-,CASSYAQGPNIQYF,TGTGCCAGCAGTTACGCCCAGGGCCCTAACATTCAGTACTTC
TRBJ2-1,TRBV27,-,TRBD2,CASSPYAGGRDEQFF,TGTGCCAGCAGTCCATATGCGGGAGGTCGGGATGAGCAGTTCTTC
TRBJ2-1,TRBV7-9,-,TRBD2,CASSSHSGRPYNEQFF,TGTGCCAGCAGCTCGCATAGCGGGAGGCCCTACAATGAGCAGTTCTTC
TRBJ2-7,TRBV5-1,-,TRBD1,CASSNGQGANEQYF,TGCGCCAGCAGCAACGGACAGGGGGCGAACGAGCAGTACTTC
TRBJ2-1,TRBV27,-,TRBD2,CASSLGRGTSGGPYNEQFF,TGTGCCAGCAGCCTCGGGCGGGGGACTAGCGGGGGGCCCTACAATGAGCAGTTCTTC
TRBJ1-2,TRBV5-6,-,TRBD1,CASSPGTALYGYTF,TGTGCCAGCAGCCCAGGGACAGCGTTATATGGCTACACCTTC
TRBJ2-6,TRBV7-9,-,TRBD1,CASSGQGLKPGANVLTF,TGTGCCAGCAGCGGACAGGGCTTGAAGCCTGGGGCCAACGTCCTGACTTTC
TRBJ1-3,TRBV5-6,-,-,CASSLAPDRFSGNTIYF,TGTGCCAGCAGCTTGGCCCCTGACAGGTTCTCTGGAAACACCATATATTTT
TRBJ2-7,TRBV18,-,-,CASSPSGFGSSYEQYF,TGTGCCAGCTCACCCTCGGGATTCGGCAGCTCCTACGAGCAGTACTTC
TRBJ1-1,TRBV19,few,TRBD1,CASTQQTGLSTEAFF,TGTGCCAGTACCCAACAGACAGGGCTATCGACTGAAGCTTTCTTT
TRBJ1-2,TRBV29-1,once,-,CSVHRASRNGYTF,TGCAGCGTTCACAGGGCGAGTAGGAATGGCTACACCTTC
TRBJ1-2,TRBV12-1,-,-,CASSQVDSPPSYGYTF,TGTGCCAGCAGCCAAGTCGACAGTCCGCCATCTTATGGCTACACCTTC
TRBJ2-3,TRBV6-5,-,-,CASSQIPTDTQYF,TGTGCCAGCAGCCAGATCCCCACAGATACGCAGTATTTT
TRBJ2-3,TRBV6-1,-,TRBD2,CASSEVAGGTDTQYF,TGTGCCAGCAGTGAAGTAGCGGGGGGCACAGATACGCAGTATTTT
TRBJ1-1,TRBV6-1,medium-sized,-,CASSESPGNTEAFF,TGTGCCAGCAGTGAATCACCGGGGAACACTGAAGCTTTCTTT
TRBJ2-1,TRBV5-1,once,TRBD2,CASSLVVAGGSNEQFF,TGCGCCAGCAGCTTGGTTGTAGCGGGAGGATCCAATGAGCAGTTCTTC
TRBJ2-2,TRBV5-1,-,TRBD1,CASSFGQGTAGELFF,TGCGCCAGCAGCTTCGGACAGGGTACAGCCGGGGAGCTGTTTTTT